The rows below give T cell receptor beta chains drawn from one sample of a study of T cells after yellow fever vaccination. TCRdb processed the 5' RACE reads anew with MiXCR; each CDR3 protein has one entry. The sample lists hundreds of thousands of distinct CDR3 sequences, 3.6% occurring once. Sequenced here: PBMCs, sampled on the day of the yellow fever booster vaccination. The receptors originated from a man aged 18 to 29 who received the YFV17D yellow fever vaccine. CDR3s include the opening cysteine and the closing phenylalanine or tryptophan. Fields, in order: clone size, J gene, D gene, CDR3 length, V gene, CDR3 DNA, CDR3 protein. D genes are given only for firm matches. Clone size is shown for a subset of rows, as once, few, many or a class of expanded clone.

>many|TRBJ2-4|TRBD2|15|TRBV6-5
TGTGCTACGGCGGGGGGGCCGGAGTCCAAAAACATTCAGTACTTC
CATAGGPESKNIQYF
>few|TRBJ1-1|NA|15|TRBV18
TGTGCCAGCTCAGGGAGGGACAAAAGGTCGACTGAAGCTTTCTTT
CASSGRDKRSTEAFF
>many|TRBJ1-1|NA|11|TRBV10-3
TGTGCCATCAGTGGGGGGGGTGAAGCTTTCTTT
CAISGGGEAFF
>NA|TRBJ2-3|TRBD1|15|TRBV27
TGTGCCAGCAGTCCCCTACAGGGGGCAGGAGATACGCAGTATTTT
CASSPLQGAGDTQYF
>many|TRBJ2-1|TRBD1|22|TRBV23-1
TGCGCCAGCAGTCAATCGGACCGGGGACAGGGGAAAACACCCTGCTCCTACAATGAGCAGTTCTTC
CASSQSDRGQGKTPCSYNEQFF
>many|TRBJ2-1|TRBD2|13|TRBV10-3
TGTGCCATCAGTAGCGGGGGGCGGGATGAGCAGTTCTTC
CAISSGGRDEQFF
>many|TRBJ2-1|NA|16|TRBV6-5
TGTGCCAGCAGTTACCGACTCGCGAGCTCCTACAATGAGCAGTTCTTC
CASSYRLASSYNEQFF
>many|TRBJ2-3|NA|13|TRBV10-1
TGCGCCAGCAGTAACAAGCCCACAGATACGCAGTATTTT
CASSNKPTDTQYF
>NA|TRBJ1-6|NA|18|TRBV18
TGTGCCAGCTCACCAATTTCCGACAATACAGGGTACAATTCACCCCTCCACTTT
CASSPISDNTGYNSPLHF
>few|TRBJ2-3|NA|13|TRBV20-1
TGCAGTCTCCTTGGGGCCCTTTTCGATACGCAGTATTTT
CSLLGALFDTQYF
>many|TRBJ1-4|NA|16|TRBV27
TGTGCCAGCAGTCCACCTGCCGGGAGCGGGGTCGGAAAACTGTTTTTT
CASSPPAGSGVGKLFF
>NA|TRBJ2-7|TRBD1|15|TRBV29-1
TGCAGCGTTGAAGCCGGACAGGGAGGTCCCTACGAGCAGTACTTC
CSVEAGQGGPYEQYF